The 30 T cell receptor beta chains below all came from one sample that was sequenced in a study of T cell changes during pregnancy in multiple sclerosis. This table comes from immunoSEQ multiplex PCR, and its TCRdb copy is limited to in-frame clones, with some not included. Here the sample spans 50,000 to 75,000 clones, 75% to 95% being singletons. This specimen was peripheral blood, taken after pregnancy. The receptors here all came from a female donor in good health, enrolled as a control in a pregnancy study.

The chain joins TRBV19 to TRBJ1-1, with D possibly TRBD1 on 6 matching bases. V was cut by 0 bases and J by 6 bases, with 8 bases left in between. The CDR3 runs 13 residues. CDR1 is LNHDA, CDR2 SQIVND, per germline (reference sequence). DNA of the CDR3: TGTGCCAGTAGTATAGAGGGACACGCTGAAGCTTTCTTT. It translates to CASSIEGHAEAFF.

The rearrangement joins TRBV4-2 to TRBJ1-3, with no clear D. From germline, CDR1 is LGHNA and CDR2 YNFKEQ. The V gene lost 0 bases and the J gene lost 1 base, with 10 bases spanning the gap. There are 16 residues in the CDR3. CDR3 protein: CASSQEARGSGNTIYF. CDR3 DNA: TGTGCCAGCAGCCAAGAAGCTCGAGGATCTGGAAACACCATATATTTT.

The chain has TRBV7-3 and TRBJ1-2, with a weak D call TRBD1 (6 bases). Trimming shortened V by 1 base and J by 8 bases, and 17 bases separated the two germline ends. The CDR3 is 15 residues long. The V gene's germline CDR1 is SGHTA and CDR2 FQGTGA. For the CDR3, the DNA is TGTGCCAGCAGCTTAATTCGTGGGGCAGGGGCCGGCTACACCTTC. This encodes CASSLIRGAGAGYTF. The whole variable domain, remainder taken from reference TRBV7-3 and TRBJ1-2, is GAGVSQTPSNKVTEKGKYVELRCDPISGHTALYWYRQSLGQGPEFLIYFQGTGAADDSGLPNDRFFAVRPEGSVSTLKIQRTERGDSAVYLCASSLIRGAGAGYTFGSGTRLTVV.

The chain couples TRBV7-8 to TRBJ1-5; 12 bases are a match to TRBD1. The J segment lost 1 base and the V segment lost 5 bases, leaving 6 bases of the junction unmatched. Germline V gene sequence: CDR1 SGHVS, CDR2 FQNEAQ. The CDR3 sequence is 17 residues long. The CDR3 DNA follows: TGTGCCAGCAGCCCCGGGACAGGGGGCGTGAGCAATCAGCCCCAGCATTTT. It yields the protein CASSPGTGGVSNQPQHF.

The chain links TRBV4-3 to TRBJ1-5, with 11 bases fitting TRBD1. This CDR3 spans 16 amino acids. Germline CDR1 LGHNA, CDR2 YSLEER. The junction had 7 bases not matched to a gene; V was cut back by 2 bases and J by 7 bases. CDR3 amino acids: CASSQLGQGEDQPQHF. The CDR3 nucleotides are TGCGCCAGCAGCCAATTGGGACAGGGGGAGGACCAGCCCCAGCATTTT.

The genes are TRBV21-1 and TRBJ2-1; the table's D call of TRBD2 was not tested on the DNA. TRBV21-1 is a pseudogene locus. The CDR3 has 16 residues. The CDR3 sequence: CASSKGSGPDNNEQFF. In DNA form, the CDR3 reads TGTGCCAGCAGCAAAGGGAGCGGGCCTGATAACAATGAGCAGTTCTTC.

The chain recombines TRBV11-1 with TRBJ2-2, with D hard to call. Trimming took 5 bases from V and 5 from J, leaving 12 bases between them. The CDR3 loop spans 14 amino acids. The germline V gene has CDR1 SGHAT and CDR2 FQDESV (reference sequence). The CDR3 region is CASSQNTETGELFF. CDR3 coding DNA: TGTGCCAGCAGCCAAAACACAGAGACCGGGGAGCTGTTTTTT.

The chain carries TRBV15 and TRBJ2-7; no firm D call. This CDR3 contains 15 residues. The germline V gene has CDR1 LNHNV and CDR2 YYDKDF (reference sequence). The V gene lost 1 base and the J gene lost 4 bases, with 14 bases spanning the gap. The CDR3 sequence: CATSRGGVSSYEQYF. The CDR3 bases are TGTGCCACCAGCAGAGGAGGAGTTAGCTCGTACGAGCAGTACTTC.

The chain uses TRBV7-2 and TRBJ1-1; tentative D call: TRBD1 (5 bases). The CDR3 extends over 13 amino acids. Between the trimmed V and J ends, which lost 1 base and 4 bases, there was a span of 7 bases. Looked up from germline, CDR1 is SGHTA and CDR2 is FQGNSA. This CDR3 reads CASSLGGGTEAFF. The CDR3 DNA reads as TGTGCCAGCAGCTTAGGGGGGGGCACTGAAGCTTTCTTT.

The rearrangement uses TRBV4-2 and TRBJ1-3; possibly TRBD1 for D (6 bases). Germline V gene data show CDR1 as LGHNA and CDR2 as YNFKEQ. This CDR3 spans 17 amino acids. V was cut by 4 bases and J by 3 bases, with 19 bases left in between. Here the CDR3 DNA reads TGTGCCAGCAGCCCACGAAACACAGGGTTGAGTGGAAACACCATATATTTT. Translated, it gives CASSPRNTGLSGNTIYF.

V gene TRBV4-3 combines with J gene TRBJ1-2; 8 nucleotides match TRBD1. Germline CDR1 and CDR2: LGHNA and YSLEER. This CDR3 is 12 amino acids long. J lost 6 bases, V lost 5 bases, and 2 bases had no gene match. For the CDR3, the DNA is TGCGCCAGCAGCGACAGGGGAAATGGCTACACCTTC. This codes for CASSDRGNGYTF.

The chain carries TRBV27 and TRBJ2-1, with 9 bases aligning to TRBD2. The junction had 5 bases not matched to a gene; V was cut back by 5 bases and J by 0 bases. The germline V gene has CDR1 MNHEY and CDR2 SMNVEV (reference sequence). The CDR3 spans 16 residues. Written as DNA, the CDR3 is TGTGCCAGCAGTCGTAGCGGGGGTCTCTCCTACAATGAGCAGTTCTTC. As protein: CASSRSGGLSYNEQFF.

This chain uses TRBV29-1 with TRBJ1-1; D is unresolved. Germline CDR1 reads SQVTM; CDR2 reads ANQGSEA. The CDR3 sequence is 11 residues long. With 4 bases removed from V and 1 base from J, the gap between germline ends came to 4 bases. The DNA of the CDR3 is TGCAGCGTTGTCTGGAACACTGAAGCTTTCTTT. Encoded protein: CSVVWNTEAFF.

This clone came up once. The V gene is TRBV30, the J gene TRBJ1-4; D ambiguous. Trimming pared 8 bases from V and 7 bases from J, leaving 14 bases between. CDR3 length: 12 residues. Germline V lookup: CDR1 GTSNPN, CDR2 SVGIG (reference sequence). DNA for the CDR3: TGTGCCCTCGGGGAGTTTGGTGAAAAACTGTTTTTT. Its protein product is CALGEFGEKLFF.

This rearrangement joins TRBV2 to TRBJ2-3; 9 positions agree with TRBD1. The J segment lost 4 bases and the V segment lost 5 bases, leaving 7 bases of the junction unmatched. CDR1 and CDR2 (germline): SNHLY, FYNNEI. CDR3 length: 15 residues. The CDR3 DNA reads as TGTGCCAGCAGTCGCCCGGGACAGGGACCAGATACGCAGTATTTT. Its translation is CASSRPGQGPDTQYF.

The chain has TRBV6-4 and TRBJ2-3, with D perhaps matching TRBD1 (6 bases). V lost 5 bases, J lost 3 bases, and 12 bases lay in between. The CDR3 runs to 14 residues. CDR1 and CDR2 from the germline V gene are MRHNA and SNTAGT. Here the CDR3 reads CASSNGQTTDTQYF. CDR3 coding DNA: TGTGCCAGCAGTAATGGACAGACTACAGATACGCAGTATTTT.

The V and J genes are TRBV6-4 and TRBJ2-2, with D perhaps matching TRBD2 (5 bases). Germline CDR1 is MRHNA and CDR2 is SNTAGT. V gave up 6 bases and J gave up 5 bases, with 10 bases separating them. There are 13 residues in the CDR3. The CDR3 sequence: CASSSGETGELFF. In DNA form, the CDR3 reads TGTGCCAGCAGCTCCGGGGAAACCGGGGAGCTGTTTTTT.

V usage is TRBV6-5 and J usage is TRBJ1-5, with 8 bases that match TRBD1. The germline V gene has CDR1 MNHEY and CDR2 SVGAGI. The CDR3 totals 14 residues. V was clipped by 5 bases and J by 5 bases; unmatched bases: 5. The chain's CDR3 is CASSPDRAYQPQHF. The CDR3 nucleotides are TGTGCCAGCAGTCCGGACAGGGCCTATCAGCCCCAGCATTTT.

The count of this clone is one. This sequence joins TRBV19 and TRBJ2-2; the match to TRBD1 covers 9 bases. CDR1 LNHDA and CDR2 SQIVND come from the germline V gene (reference sequence). V lost 8 bases, J lost 5 bases, and 9 bases stayed unmatched. This CDR3 is built from 15 residues. The CDR3 sequence: CASSPGQGWTGELFF. CDR3 coding DNA: TGTGCCAGTTCTCCGGGACAGGGTTGGACCGGGGAGCTGTTTTTT.

The V gene is TRBV7-6, the J gene TRBJ2-7; D is possibly TRBD1 (6 bases). V dropped 4 bases and J dropped 3 bases, with 10 bases sitting between them. In germline, CDR1 is SGHVS, CDR2 FNYEAQ. This CDR3 has 13 amino acids. This chain's CDR3 is CASSSDSNYEQYF. CDR3 nucleotides: TGTGCCAGCAGCTCGGACAGTAACTACGAGCAGTACTTC.

This sequence joins TRBV15 and TRBJ1-4; D ambiguous. Germline V CDR1 and CDR2: LNHNV, YYDKDF (reference sequence). The V end was cut by 5 bases, the J end by 3 bases, with 10 bases between. This CDR3 comprises 14 residues. The CDR3 DNA follows: TGTGCCACCAGCCGTGAGGTGTCTAATGAAAAACTGTTTTTT. Encoded protein: CATSREVSNEKLFF.

The chain employs TRBV9 and TRBJ2-3; no clear D. Trimming removed 0 bases at V and 2 bases at J, with 10 bases between. This CDR3 has 15 amino acids. CDR1 and CDR2 from the germline V gene are SGDLS and YYNGEE. CDR3 DNA: TGTGCCAGCAGCGTAGGAGGAGTTACCACAGATACGCAGTATTTT. Its translation is CASSVGGVTTDTQYF.

This clone was picked up a small number of times. The V call is TRBV6-6, the J call TRBJ1-5; 11 bases fit TRBD1. V gave up 5 bases and J gave up 7 bases; unmatched junction bases: 4. The CDR3 loop spans 14 amino acids. CDR1 and CDR2 from the germline V gene are MNHNY and SVGAGI (reference sequence). CDR3 DNA sequence: TGTGCCAGCAGTGGGGACAGGGGGATCCAGCCCCAGCATTTT. This codes for CASSGDRGIQPQHF.

The chain joins TRBV30 to TRBJ2-3, with 10 bases matching TRBD1. The junction had 4 bases not matched to a gene; V was cut back by 5 bases and J by 5 bases. CDR3 length: 13 residues. The germline V gene has CDR1 GTSNPN and CDR2 SVGIG (reference sequence). CDR3 protein: CAWGGQGGDTQYF. CDR3 in DNA: TGTGCCTGGGGAGGACAGGGGGGAGATACGCAGTATTTT.

The chain is built from TRBV6-6 and TRBJ2-2; weak D call: TRBD1 (6 bases). CDR1 is MNHNY and CDR2 is SVGAGI in the germline V gene (reference sequence). The CDR3 is made up of 15 amino acids. V was trimmed by 1 base and J by 4 bases, leaving 10 bases between them. CDR3 nucleotide sequence: TGTGCCAGCAGTTACTATCAGGACAGCACCGGGGAGCTGTTTTTT. This gives the protein CASSYYQDSTGELFF.

The chain employs TRBV4-2 and TRBJ2-3; 7 bases match TRBD2. There are 16 residues in the CDR3. The junction had 6 bases not matched to a gene; V was cut back by 1 base and J by 2 bases. Germline CDR1 and CDR2: LGHNA and YNFKEQ. The CDR3 protein is CASSQVGGGVTDTQYF. CDR3 nucleotide sequence: TGTGCCAGCAGCCAAGTGGGCGGGGGAGTCACAGATACGCAGTATTTT.

The chain carries TRBV7-8 and TRBJ2-4; D remains ambiguous. Per the germline V gene, CDR1 is SGHVS and CDR2 is FQNEAQ. V was clipped by 5 bases and J by 2 bases, with 22 bases between them. The CDR3 extends over 18 amino acids. This chain's CDR3 is CASSVHHSPSSSKNIQYF. CDR3 DNA sequence: TGTGCCAGCAGCGTTCACCACAGCCCTTCTTCTTCCAAAAACATTCAGTACTTC.

The chain employs TRBV10-3 and TRBJ2-3; 10 nucleotides align to TRBD2. V shed 4 bases and J 0 bases; nucleotides not matched to a gene: 7. The CDR3 totals 17 residues. Germline assignment: CDR1 ENHRY and CDR2 SYGVKD. The DNA of the CDR3 is TGTGCCATCAGTGGAGGTCCAGCGGGGGGGAGCACAGATACGCAGTATTTT. Encoded protein: CAISGGPAGGSTDTQYF.

The chain couples TRBV5-8 to TRBJ1-6, with D tentatively TRBD1 (6 bases). There are 16 residues in the CDR3. V shed 5 bases and J shed 4 bases, with 16 bases lying between them. Germline V lookup: CDR1 SGHTS, CDR2 YDEGEE. The CDR3: CASSSLGGQYNSPLHF. DNA for the CDR3: TGTGCCAGCAGTTCTCTAGGGGGACAATATAATTCACCCCTCCACTTT.

CDR3 loop: CASSTSGVVETQYF. The CDR3 DNA is TGTGCCAGCTCAACCTCAGGGGTCGTGGAGACCCAGTACTTC. The V call is TRBV18, the J call TRBJ2-5; maybe TRBD1 (6 bases). The CDR3 is 14 amino acids. The V gene's germline CDR1 is KGHSH and CDR2 LQKENI. The V end lost 5 bases, the J end lost 5 bases, and 15 bases lay between the germline ends.